The 26 T cell receptor beta chains below all came from one sample that was sequenced in a study of T-cell reconstitution after alpha-beta-depleted transplantation in children. A TCRbeta library incorporating unique molecular identifiers was prepared. TCRdb re-derived calls from the PCR reads in MiXCR, one entry per CDR3 protein. This table holds 250,000 to 300,000 distinct CDR3 sequences, 9.9% found once. The source material was PBMCs from the stem cell graft donor, sampled from the stem cell graft. These receptors all stem from a human donor who donated a stem cell graft to a child with SCID.

The chain joins TRBV5-8 to TRBJ2-3, with D perhaps TRBD2 (5 bases). Trimming took off 0 bases at V and 2 bases at J, with 7 bases between the two ends. Looked up from germline, CDR1 is SGHTS and CDR2 is YDEGEE. The CDR3 consists of 14 residues. In DNA form, the CDR3 reads TGTGCCAGCAGCTTGGCCGGGGACACAGATACGCAGTATTTT. As protein: CASSLAGDTDTQYF.

This clonotype was found many times. The chain links TRBV3-1 to TRBJ2-7; TRBD1 might be the D (5 bases). V was trimmed by 5 bases and J by 3 bases, leaving 14 bases between them. The CDR3 loop spans 14 amino acids. Per germline, CDR1 LGHDT and CDR2 YNNKEL (reference sequence). CDR3 protein: CASSARQTRYEQYF. The CDR3 DNA reads TGTGCCAGCAGCGCGCGACAGACCCGCTACGAGCAGTACTTC.

This clonotype has only a few counts. This chain joins TRBV12-3 or TRBV12-4 and TRBJ2-2, with 7 bases aligning to TRBD1. CDR3 length: 16 amino acids. Trimming removed 6 bases from V and 2 bases from J; junction bases left unmatched: 9. CDR3 bases: TGTGCCAGCAGGCCTACCGGGACAGCCAACACCGGGGAGCTGTTTTTT. Its protein product is CASRPTGTANTGELFF.

The chain joins TRBV11-2 to TRBJ1-4; no clear D. CDR3 length: 15 residues. Germline CDR1 and CDR2: SGHAT and FQNNGV. The ends were cut back, 1 base at V and 8 bases at J, with 14 bases in the middle. The CDR3 DNA sequence: TGTGCCAGCAGCTTAGTGCCCTCGATCGGGGAAAAACTGTTTTTT. Amino acid sequence: CASSLVPSIGEKLFF.

This clonotype was detected ten times or more. The gene calls are TRBV9 and TRBJ2-1; 7 bases match TRBD2. V shed 4 bases and J 6 bases; nucleotides not matched to a gene: 13. CDR3 length equals 16 residues. Germline loops: CDR1 SGDLS, CDR2 YYNGEE. The CDR3 region is CASSPASGTTFNEQFF. CDR3 DNA sequence: TGTGCCAGCAGCCCCGCGAGTGGGACTACCTTCAATGAGCAGTTCTTC. Full variable domain (remainder filled in from reference TRBV9 and TRBJ2-1): DSGVTQTPKHLITATGQRVTLRCSPRSGDLSVYWYQQSLDQGLQFLIQYYNGEERAKGNILERFSAQQFPDLHSELNLSSLELGDSALYFCASSPASGTTFNEQFFGPGTRLTVL.

This sequence joins TRBV11-2 and TRBJ1-1; maybe TRBD1 (5 bases). CDR3 length: 12 residues. V was clipped by 6 bases and J by 8 bases, with 13 bases between them. Germline CDR1 reads SGHAT; CDR2 reads FQNNGV. The CDR3 coding sequence is TGTGCCAGCAGTTTACATGGGGCAGAAGCTTTCTTT. This sequence encodes CASSLHGAEAFF. The complete variable domain, with remaining parts taken from reference TRBV11-2 and TRBJ1-1, reads EAGVAQSPRYKIIEKRQSVAFWCNPISGHATLYWYQQILGQGPKLLIQFQNNGVVDDSQLPKDRFSAERLKGVDSTLKIQPAKLEDSAVYLCASSLHGAEAFFGQGTRLTVV.

J is TRBJ2-5 and V is TRBV29-1; D perhaps matches TRBD1 (6 bases). Trimming shortened V by 4 bases and J by 5 bases, and 14 bases separated the two germline ends. CDR1 is SQVTM and CDR2 is ANQGSEA in the germline V gene. CDR3 length equals 13 residues. CDR3 sequence: CSVGGAGVETQYF. The CDR3 DNA follows: TGCAGCGTTGGAGGGGCAGGGGTGGAGACCCAGTACTTC. The entire variable domain, with the rest obtained from reference TRBV29-1 and TRBJ2-5, is as follows: SAVISQKPSRDICQRGTSLTIQCQVDSQVTMMFWYRQQPGQSLTLIATANQGSEATYESGFVIDKFPISRPNLTFSTLTVSNMSPEDSSIYLCSVGGAGVETQYFGPGTRLLVL.

V and J are TRBV5-6 and TRBJ2-6; D ambiguous. This CDR3 is built from 15 residues. Trimming stripped 3 bases from V and 2 bases from J, with 9 bases between. Per germline, CDR1 SGHDT and CDR2 YYEEEE. The CDR3 nucleotides are TGTGCCAGCAGCTCGACATTAACTGGGGCCAACGTCCTGACTTTC. Its translation: CASSSTLTGANVLTF. The whole variable domain, remainder taken from reference TRBV5-6 and TRBJ2-6, is DAGVTQSPTHLIKTRGQQVTLRCSPKSGHDTVSWYQQALGQGPQFIFQYYEEEERQRGNFPDRFSGHQFPNYSSELNVNALLLGDSALYLCASSSTLTGANVLTFGAGSRLTVL.

The gene calls are TRBV7-6 and TRBJ1-5; D not certain. CDR1 is SGHVS and CDR2 is FNYEAQ in the germline V gene. Trimming cost V 5 bases and J 0 bases, with 14 bases left between them. This CDR3 comprises 16 residues. CDR3 nucleotide sequence: TGTGCCAGCAGCCCCACTACCGCTGGTAGCAATCAGCCCCAGCATTTT. Translated: CASSPTTAGSNQPQHF.

The genes are TRBV6-1 and TRBJ2-3, with TRBD2 identical over 12 bases. The ends lost 6 bases at V and 4 bases at J; junction bases unmatched: 5. The V gene's germline CDR1 is MNHNS and CDR2 SASEGT. The CDR3 loop spans 15 amino acids. This CDR3 is CASSRLAGVPDTQYF. Here the CDR3 DNA reads TGTGCCAGCAGCCGACTAGCGGGGGTCCCAGATACGCAGTATTTT.

This clonotype was picked up many times. The CDR3 DNA reads as TGTGCCAGCAGTGGGGGACAGACCAATTCACCCCTCCACTTT. This translates into CASSGGQTNSPLHF. The V gene is TRBV12-3 or TRBV12-4, the J gene TRBJ1-6; 7 nucleotides match TRBD1. V lost 5 bases to trimming and J lost 7 bases; unmatched junction nucleotides: 5. The CDR3 is made up of 14 amino acids.

V gene TRBV5-6 combines with J gene TRBJ2-1; 8 bases line up with TRBD1. Losses at the gene ends were 4 bases for V and 4 bases for J; bases not matched to a gene: 10. The CDR3 has 16 residues. From germline, CDR1 is SGHDT and CDR2 YYEEEE. The CDR3 protein is CASSGGQGYRYNEQFF. The CDR3 DNA is TGTGCCAGCAGCGGAGGACAGGGCTACCGGTACAATGAGCAGTTCTTC.

This chain joins TRBV20-1 and TRBJ2-3, with 10 bases aligning to TRBD2. The CDR3 contains 12 residues. Germline assignment: CDR1 DFQATT and CDR2 SNEGSKA (reference sequence). The CDR3 DNA follows: TGCAGGGTAGCGGGGGGCCAAAATACGCAGTATTTT. Protein: CRVAGGQNTQYF.

This clonotype came up a few times. V usage is TRBV5-4 and J usage is TRBJ2-7; 7 bases are a match to TRBD1. The germline gives CDR1 SGHNT, CDR2 YYREEE (reference sequence). This CDR3 has 13 residues. V lost 3 bases and J lost 3; bases outside the gene matches: 3. The CDR3 DNA reads TGTGCCAGCAGCTACGACAGGGACTACGAGCAGTACTTC. Translated, it gives CASSYDRDYEQYF.

The rearrangement uses TRBV2 and TRBJ1-4; no clear D. There are 13 residues in the CDR3. Trimming took off 7 bases at V and 3 bases at J, with 9 bases between the two ends. Germline lookup yields CDR1 SNHLY and CDR2 FYNNEI. Here the CDR3 reads CASIYNSNEKLFF. The CDR3 DNA reads TGTGCCAGCATTTATAACTCTAATGAAAAACTGTTTTTT.

This rearrangement joins TRBV6-5 to TRBJ2-2; 8 bases fit TRBD2. The CDR3 contains 16 residues. The V and J ends lost 5 bases and 8 bases, in that order; junction bases with no gene match: 13. Germline CDR1 and CDR2: MNHEY and SVGAGI. CDR3 protein: CASSHPGLGVSGELFF. CDR3 sequence (DNA): TGTGCCAGCAGTCACCCGGGACTAGGAGTGTCAGGGGAGCTGTTTTTT.

J is TRBJ2-7 and V is TRBV12-5; the D is unclear. This CDR3 is 13 amino acids long. Between the trimmed V and J ends, which lost 1 base and 2 bases, there was a span of 6 bases. Looked up from germline, CDR1 is LGHNT and CDR2 is FRNRAP. The CDR3 loop is CASGLDTAYEQYF. The CDR3 DNA sequence: TGTGCTAGTGGTTTGGACACGGCCTACGAGCAGTACTTC.

Only a few counts were recorded for this clonotype. The chain employs TRBV12-3 or TRBV12-4 and TRBJ1-4; the D is unclear. The CDR3 runs to 15 residues. V was cut by 5 bases and J by 6 bases, with 16 bases left in between. In DNA, the CDR3 is TGTGCCAGCAGTCCCCGGACCCGGCGGGATGAAAAACTGTTTTTT. Translating gives CASSPRTRRDEKLFF.

This clonotype was detected ten times or more. The rearrangement links TRBV20-1 to TRBJ1-1; 7 bases are shared with TRBD1. With V trimmed by 4 bases and J by 0 bases, 8 bases remained unmatched. Looked up from germline, CDR1 is DFQATT and CDR2 is SNEGSKA (reference sequence). The CDR3 has 15 amino acids. CDR3 nucleotides: TGCAGTGCTAAGACCGTGGACAGGTTGAACACTGAAGCTTTCTTT. It encodes CSAKTVDRLNTEAFF.

This sequence joins TRBV5-1 and TRBJ2-7; 7 bases match TRBD1. Trimming took 1 base from V and 4 from J; bases not matched to a gene: 11. CDR1 and CDR2 (germline): SGHRS, YFSETQ. CDR3 length: 16 residues. The CDR3 coding sequence is TGCGCCAGCAGCTTGTACATAGGGGGCAAACCTTACGAGCAGTACTTC. Translated: CASSLYIGGKPYEQYF.

In its sample, this clonotype was seen a few times. This sequence joins TRBV6-5 and TRBJ1-3; unclear D gene. Germline CDR1 is MNHEY and CDR2 is SVGAGI. CDR3 length: 12 amino acids. Trimming pared 6 bases from V and 3 bases from J, leaving 6 bases between. CDR3 amino acids: CASRSDGNTIYF. DNA of the CDR3: TGTGCCAGCAGATCAGATGGAAACACCATATATTTT.

The chain has TRBV5-1 and TRBJ2-2; D is possibly TRBD1 (6 bases). Germline loops: CDR1 SGHRS, CDR2 YFSETQ. The CDR3 sequence is 15 residues long. The ends were cut back, 4 bases at V and 4 bases at J, with 14 bases in the middle. Here the CDR3 reads CASSPEAGVTGELFF. The CDR3 DNA is TGCGCCAGCAGCCCTGAGGCAGGGGTCACCGGGGAGCTGTTTTTT.

This clonotype was seen a handful of times. The chain couples TRBV5-1 to TRBJ2-1; TRBD1 matches at 12 bases. This CDR3 has 16 amino acids. V lost 0 bases to trimming and J lost 8 bases; unmatched junction nucleotides: 6. The germline gives CDR1 SGHRS, CDR2 YFSETQ. The CDR3 sequence: CASSLVPGQGAYEQFF. In nucleotides, the CDR3 is TGCGCCAGCAGCTTGGTCCCGGGACAGGGGGCTTATGAGCAGTTCTTC.

Ten or more counts support this clonotype. The rearrangement joins TRBV3-1 to TRBJ2-5; a possible D gene is TRBD2 (6 bases). V lost 6 bases and J lost 3, with 14 bases in between. This CDR3 has 14 residues. Germline V gene sequence: CDR1 LGHDT, CDR2 YNNKEL (reference sequence). The CDR3 spells CASSLDWREETQYF. CDR3 bases: TGTGCCAGCAGTCTGGACTGGAGGGAAGAGACCCAGTACTTC.

This clonotype was seen only a few times. The CDR3 loop reads CASSHRQRPHEQFF. CDR3 sequence (DNA): TGTGCCAGCAGCCATCGACAGAGACCTCATGAGCAGTTCTTC. The chain is built from TRBV7-9 and TRBJ2-1; tentatively, D is TRBD1 (5 bases). The germline gives CDR1 SEHNR, CDR2 FQNEAQ (reference sequence). The CDR3 loop spans 14 amino acids. The V gene lost 5 bases and the J gene lost 8 bases, with 16 bases spanning the gap.

This clonotype has just a few counts. J is TRBJ1-4 and V is TRBV20-1; TRBD1 matches 7 bases. The V and J ends lost 3 bases and 0 bases, in that order; junction bases with no gene match: 4. This CDR3 region has 15 residues. Germline lookup yields CDR1 DFQATT and CDR2 SNEGSKA (reference sequence). CDR3 nucleotide sequence: TGCAGTGCTAGTCGCGGGACAGCAACTAATGAAAAACTGTTTTTT. It translates to CSASRGTATNEKLFF.